A single sample gave rise to the 13 T cell receptor beta chains below, sequenced in a study of shared clonotypes between healthy human individuals. Data came from immunoSEQ multiplex PCR; TCRdb stores just in-frame clones and leaves some out. The table records roughly 500,000 clones, about four fifths of them present only once. Sequenced: PBMCs. The receptor source for this set is a woman aged 40 to 50 in good health. Some clones in this sample may be carry-over from other donors' samples.

Remarks on this clone: A far larger clone is a single base away, which makes a read error likely. Different DNA sequences within this sample yield the same CDR3. The rearrangement links TRBV4-3 to TRBJ2-5; 8 bases match TRBD1. Trimming removed 0 bases from V and 5 bases from J; junction bases left unmatched: 8. From germline, CDR1 is LGHNA and CDR2 YSLEER. The CDR3 covers 16 residues. The CDR3 DNA reads as TGCGCCAGCAGCCAAGAGGCCGGGACAGGCGGTGAGACCCAGTACTTC. This sequence encodes CASSQEAGTGGETQYF.

The chain employs TRBV6-1 and TRBJ1-1, with D hard to call. Germline values: CDR1 MNHNS, CDR2 SASEGT. V gave up 8 bases and J gave up 7 bases, with 17 bases separating them. CDR3 length: 13 amino acids. The CDR3 protein is CASPAGRTLEAFF. CDR3 sequence (DNA): TGTGCCAGCCCCGCCGGACGGACCCTTGAAGCTTTCTTT.

The chain links TRBV7-2 to TRBJ1-1; 8 bases fit TRBD1. The CDR3 has 15 amino acids. V dropped 2 bases and J dropped 2; count of bases not matched to a gene: 4. Germline V CDR1 and CDR2: SGHTA, FQGNSA. CDR3 in amino acids: CASSLSGGTNTEAFF. The CDR3 DNA sequence: TGTGCCAGCAGCTTATCAGGGGGCACAAACACTGAAGCTTTCTTT.

This clone was recorded a few times. V is TRBV7-2 and J is TRBJ2-1, with D maybe TRBD1 (6 bases). Germline CDR1 SGHTA, CDR2 FQGNSA. The CDR3 consists of 13 residues. The V end lost 5 bases, the J end lost 8 bases, and 13 bases lay between the germline ends. The DNA of the CDR3 is TGTGCCAGCAGCACAACAGGGTGGGATGAGCAGTTCTTC. Protein sequence: CASSTTGWDEQFF.

The rearrangement uses TRBV28 and TRBJ2-7, with TRBD2 matching 8 bases. After removal of 5 bases from V and 5 bases from J, the junction contained 11 bases not matched to a gene. This CDR3 has 15 amino acids. Germline lookup yields CDR1 MDHEN and CDR2 SYDVKM. DNA of the CDR3: TGTGCCAGCAGTCTCCCTTCTAGCGGGTATCACGAGCAGTACTTC. Protein product: CASSLPSSGYHEQYF.

Comments on this clone: This is likely a read error, given that the CDR3 carries no conserved phenylalanine or tryptophan at its end. The identical CDR3 is also encoded by other nucleotide sequences in the sample. This chain connects TRBV30 to TRBJ2-7; the match to TRBD1 covers 9 bases. Germline V gives CDR1 GTSNPN, CDR2 SVGIG (reference sequence). This CDR3 has 16 residues. The CDR3 is CAWSVRGTGKGYEQYL. In DNA, the CDR3 is TGCGCCTGGAGTGTACGGGGGACAGGGAAAGGCTACGAGCAGTACTTA.

Worth noting for this clone: One end of the junction does not line up with germline, which may come from a read error. The CDR3 loop reads CAWTSRGRMSVF. The CDR3 bases are TGTGCCTGGACCTCACGGGGCCGTATGAGTGTCTTT. The gene calls are TRBV30 and TRBJ1-1, with D possibly TRBD1 on 5 matching bases. CDR3 size: 12 residues. Germline CDR1 and CDR2: GTSNPN and SVGIG (reference sequence).

V is TRBV6-5 and J is TRBJ2-7; D not resolved. Germline V gene data show CDR1 as MNHEY and CDR2 as SVGAGI. The V gene lost 2 bases and the J gene lost 4 bases, with 18 bases spanning the gap. The CDR3 sequence is 16 residues long. The CDR3 spells CASSYRPMPPFYEQYF. The CDR3 region has the DNA TGTGCCAGCAGTTACCGGCCCATGCCCCCATTTTACGAGCAGTACTTC.

This chain joins TRBV6-6 and TRBJ2-1; 10 nucleotides align to TRBD1. CDR3 length: 14 amino acids. Germline V CDR1 and CDR2: MNHNY, SVGAGI (reference sequence). The trim removed 7 bases at V and 8 bases at J, leaving 8 bases unmatched. CDR3 DNA sequence: TGTGCCAGCAACCGAGACAGGGGGCAGGATGAGCAGTTCTTC. This translates into CASNRDRGQDEQFF.

The table lists this clone with a few counts. V and J are TRBV28 and TRBJ1-2; tentatively, D is TRBD1 (5 bases). Germline CDR1 is MDHEN and CDR2 is SYDVKM. Trimming left V 5 bases short and J 1 base short, with 11 bases between. CDR3 length: 14 amino acids. The CDR3, as DNA: TGTGCCAGCAGTCTGGCGGGGGATAACTATGGCTACACCTTC. It encodes CASSLAGDNYGYTF.

This rearrangement joins TRBV7-3 to TRBJ2-1; possible D gene TRBD1, 5 bases. The CDR3 has 15 residues. Per the germline V gene, CDR1 is SGHTA and CDR2 is FQGTGA. V lost 2 bases, J lost 7 bases, and 15 bases lay in between. The CDR3 DNA reads as TGTGCCAGCAGCTTAGGACAAGGAAGCCTAAATGAGCAGTTCTTC. This sequence encodes CASSLGQGSLNEQFF.

This chain links TRBV7-2 with TRBJ2-3; 8 nucleotides line up with TRBD2. Germline CDR1 reads SGHTA; CDR2 reads FQGNSA. The CDR3 consists of 15 residues. After removal of 0 bases from V and 6 bases from J, the junction contained 5 bases not matched to a gene. CDR3 sequence: CASSLAASGWDTQYF. The CDR3, as DNA: TGTGCCAGCAGCTTAGCGGCTAGCGGGTGGGATACGCAGTATTTT.

Details on this clone: Within the sample, other DNA sequences also encode this same CDR3. The gene calls are TRBV6-4 and TRBJ2-3; TRBD2 matches at 12 bases. Germline CDR1 and CDR2: MRHNA and SNTAGT. The length of the CDR3 is 17 residues. The V segment lost 8 bases and the J segment 0 bases; nucleotides outside the gene matches: 9. This CDR3 is CASGKRTSGKSTDTQYF. CDR3 nucleotide sequence: TGTGCCAGCGGAAAGAGGACTAGCGGGAAAAGCACAGATACGCAGTATTTT.